Described below is a single T cell receptor (beta chain) sequence and its context. This study enrolled people aged roughly 18 to 90 from about two dozen US geographic areas. This entry comes from a study of blood T cell repertoires in COVID-19. The data were produced by immunoSEQ multiplex PCR, yet TCRdb's version contains in-frame clones alone and is incomplete. The repertoire includes some 270,000 clones, 88% of them detected once, and roughly 3% sits in the top ten. V was shortened by 3 bases and J by 4 bases, with 15 bases between the two germline ends. This CDR3 is built from 15 residues. Germline V gene data show CDR1 as MGHDK and CDR2 as SYGVNS.

This TCR was sampled from a woman between 40 and 55 years old who had been exposed to COVID-19. The chain recombines TRBV25-1 with TRBJ1-1, with D perhaps TRBD1 (5 bases). The specimen sequenced was PBMCs or T cells enriched from blood (not recorded which). CDR3 amino acids: CASSEGRWDRTEAFF. The DNA of the CDR3 is TGTGCCAGCAGTGAGGGGCGTTGGGATCGCACTGAAGCTTTCTTT.